This TCR beta chain came from a study of blood T cell repertoires in COVID-19. Study context: The study drew acute and convalescent COVID-19 samples from the United States, Italy and Spain.

In Cohort 3, a recovered donor had either two negative PCRs, clearance, or symptom resolution. Germline CDR1 and CDR2: SGHTA and FQGNSA. V was clipped by 2 bases and J by 3 bases; unmatched bases: 7. The CDR3 totals 17 residues. Source study methods: Reference gene primer amplification yielded estimated nucleated cell counts. The table came from immunoSEQ multiplex PCR; TCRdb's copy has only in-frame clones and leaves some out. The DNA was the basis for D and trimming; V, J and clone size are from that table. The table lists 360,000 or so clones, just under 90% of them singletons, with 1.5% to 2% in the top ten.

Sequencing used PBMCs or T cells enriched from blood (not recorded which). The sequence came from a woman under 40 who had recovered from COVID-19. This chain links TRBV7-2 with TRBJ2-1; 10 positions match TRBD2. CDR3: CASSLTFLAGVYNEQFF. CDR3 DNA: TGTGCCAGCAGCTTAACTTTCCTAGCGGGAGTCTACAATGAGCAGTTCTTC.